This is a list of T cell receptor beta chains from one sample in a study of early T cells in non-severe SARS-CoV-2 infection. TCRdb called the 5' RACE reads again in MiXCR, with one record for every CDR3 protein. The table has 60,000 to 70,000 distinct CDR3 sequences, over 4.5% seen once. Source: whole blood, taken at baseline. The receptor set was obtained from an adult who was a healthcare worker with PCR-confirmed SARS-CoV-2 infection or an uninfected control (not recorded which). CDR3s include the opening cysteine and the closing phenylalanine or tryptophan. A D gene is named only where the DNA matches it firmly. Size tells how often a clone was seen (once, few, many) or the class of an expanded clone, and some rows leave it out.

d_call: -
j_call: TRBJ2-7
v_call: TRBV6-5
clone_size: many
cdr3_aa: CASSIRDGAYEQYF
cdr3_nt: TGTGCCAGCAGTATCCGGGACGGCGCTTACGAGCAGTACTTC

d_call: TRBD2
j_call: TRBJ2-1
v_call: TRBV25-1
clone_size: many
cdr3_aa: CASSWTSGSAYNEQFF
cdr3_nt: TGTGCCAGCAGTTGGACTAGCGGGAGTGCCTACAATGAGCAGTTCTTC

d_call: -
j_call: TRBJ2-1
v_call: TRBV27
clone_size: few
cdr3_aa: CASSSRQVYNEQFF
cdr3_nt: TGTGCCAGCAGTTCCCGACAGGTCTACAATGAGCAGTTCTTC

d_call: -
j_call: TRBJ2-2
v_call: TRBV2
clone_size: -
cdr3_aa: CASSWGVARLFF
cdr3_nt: TGTGCCAGCAGCTGGGGGGTCGCCAGGCTGTTTTTT

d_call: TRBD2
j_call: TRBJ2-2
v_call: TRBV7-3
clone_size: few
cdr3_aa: CASSTIGLAGFNGELFF
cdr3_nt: TGTGCCAGCAGCACAATAGGACTAGCGGGATTTAACGGGGAGCTGTTTTTT

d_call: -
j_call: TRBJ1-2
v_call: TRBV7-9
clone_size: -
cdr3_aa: CASSLWGLNYGYTF
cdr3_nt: TGTGCCAGCAGCTTATGGGGACTTAACTATGGCTACACCTTC

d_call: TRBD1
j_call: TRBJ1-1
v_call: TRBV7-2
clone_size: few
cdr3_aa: CASSSTGGWTEAFF
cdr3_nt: TGTGCCAGCAGCTCGACAGGGGGATGGACTGAAGCTTTCTTT

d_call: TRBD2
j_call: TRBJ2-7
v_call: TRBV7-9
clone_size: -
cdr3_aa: CASSLAGGPREQYF
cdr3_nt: TGTGCCAGCAGCTTAGCGGGAGGGCCGCGGGAGCAGTACTTC

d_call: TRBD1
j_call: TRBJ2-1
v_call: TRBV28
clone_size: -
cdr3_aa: CASSRTDRVGDEQFF
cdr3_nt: TGTGCCAGCAGCCGGACGGACAGGGTGGGAGATGAGCAGTTCTTC

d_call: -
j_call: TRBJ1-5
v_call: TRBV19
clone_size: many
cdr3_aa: CASTGGPGWNQPQHF
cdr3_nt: TGTGCCAGTACCGGCGGACCGGGGTGGAATCAGCCCCAGCATTTT

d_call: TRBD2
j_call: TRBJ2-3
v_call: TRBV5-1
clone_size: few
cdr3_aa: CASSLVGGLAGSTQYF
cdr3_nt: TGCGCCAGCAGCTTGGTAGGAGGTCTAGCGGGCTCCACGCAGTATTTT

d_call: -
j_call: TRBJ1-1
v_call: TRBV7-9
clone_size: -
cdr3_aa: CASSSGRAWAFF
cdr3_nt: TGTGCCAGCAGCTCCGGACGGGCTTGGGCTTTCTTT

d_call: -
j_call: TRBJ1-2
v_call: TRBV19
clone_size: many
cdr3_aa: CASSISGRNYGYTF
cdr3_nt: TGTGCCAGTAGTATTTCAGGCCGTAACTATGGCTACACCTTC

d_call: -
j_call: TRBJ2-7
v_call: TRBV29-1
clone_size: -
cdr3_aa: CSVDRGYEQYF
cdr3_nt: TGCAGCGTTGATCGCGGTTACGAGCAGTACTTC

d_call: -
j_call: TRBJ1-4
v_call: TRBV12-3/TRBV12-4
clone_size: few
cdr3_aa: CASSNSRKKLFF
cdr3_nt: TGTGCCAGCAGCAACTCGAGGAAAAAACTGTTTTTT

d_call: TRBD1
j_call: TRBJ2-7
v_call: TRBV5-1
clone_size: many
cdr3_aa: CASSTSGTGSLEQYF
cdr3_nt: TGCGCCAGCAGCACCTCCGGGACAGGAAGTCTCGAGCAGTACTTC

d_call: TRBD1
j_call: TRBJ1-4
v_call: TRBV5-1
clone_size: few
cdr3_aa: CASSLAPDREKLFF
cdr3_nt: TGCGCCAGCAGCTTGGCCCCGGACAGGGAAAAACTGTTTTTT

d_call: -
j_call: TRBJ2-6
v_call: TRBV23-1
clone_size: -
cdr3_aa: CASSHTHSSGANVLTF
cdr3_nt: TGCGCCAGCAGTCATACCCACAGCTCTGGGGCCAACGTCCTGACTTTC

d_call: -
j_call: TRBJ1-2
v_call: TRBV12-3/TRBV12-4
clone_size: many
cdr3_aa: CASSFFSFRRVRGYGYTF
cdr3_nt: TGTGCCAGCAGTTTTTTCAGTTTTCGGAGGGTTAGAGGGTATGGCTACACCTTC

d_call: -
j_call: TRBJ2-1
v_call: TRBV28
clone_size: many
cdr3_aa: CASIGGSSYNEQFF
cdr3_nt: TGTGCCAGCATCGGGGGAAGCTCCTACAATGAGCAGTTCTTC

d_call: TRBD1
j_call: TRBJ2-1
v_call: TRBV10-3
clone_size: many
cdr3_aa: CASRAGQGGNEQFF
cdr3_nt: TGTGCCTCAAGAGCAGGACAGGGTGGCAATGAGCAGTTCTTC

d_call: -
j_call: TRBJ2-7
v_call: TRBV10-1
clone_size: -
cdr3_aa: CASSMQQAGTVVYEQYF
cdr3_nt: TGCGCCAGCAGTATGCAGCAGGCCGGGACGGTGGTCTACGAGCAGTACTTC

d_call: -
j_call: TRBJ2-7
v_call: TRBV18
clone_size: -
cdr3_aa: CATGTDPYEQYF
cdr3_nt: TGTGCCACCGGGACCGATCCCTACGAGCAGTACTTC

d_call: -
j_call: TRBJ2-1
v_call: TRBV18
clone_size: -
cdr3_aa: CASSPPTGEQFF
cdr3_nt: TGTGCCAGCTCACCACCGACAGGTGAGCAGTTCTTC

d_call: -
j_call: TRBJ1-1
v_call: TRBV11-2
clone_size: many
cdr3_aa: CASSSYLPGQRAEAFF
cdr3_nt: TGTGCCAGCAGCTCCTACTTACCGGGACAAAGGGCCGAAGCTTTCTTT